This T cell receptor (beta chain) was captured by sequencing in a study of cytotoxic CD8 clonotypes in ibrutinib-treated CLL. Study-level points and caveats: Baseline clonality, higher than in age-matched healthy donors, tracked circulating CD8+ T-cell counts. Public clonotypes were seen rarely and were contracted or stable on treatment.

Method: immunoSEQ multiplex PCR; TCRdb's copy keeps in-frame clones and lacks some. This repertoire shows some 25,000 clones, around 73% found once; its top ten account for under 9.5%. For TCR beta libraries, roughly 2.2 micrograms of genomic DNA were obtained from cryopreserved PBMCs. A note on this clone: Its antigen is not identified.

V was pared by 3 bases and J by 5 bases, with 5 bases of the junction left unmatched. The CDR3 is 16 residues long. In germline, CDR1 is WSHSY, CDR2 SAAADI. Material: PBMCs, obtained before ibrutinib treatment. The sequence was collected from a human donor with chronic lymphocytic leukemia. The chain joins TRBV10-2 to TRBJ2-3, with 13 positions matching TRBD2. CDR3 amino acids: CASSDLLAGGEDTQYF. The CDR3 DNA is TGCGCCAGCAGTGACCTACTAGCGGGAGGGGAAGATACGCAGTATTTT.